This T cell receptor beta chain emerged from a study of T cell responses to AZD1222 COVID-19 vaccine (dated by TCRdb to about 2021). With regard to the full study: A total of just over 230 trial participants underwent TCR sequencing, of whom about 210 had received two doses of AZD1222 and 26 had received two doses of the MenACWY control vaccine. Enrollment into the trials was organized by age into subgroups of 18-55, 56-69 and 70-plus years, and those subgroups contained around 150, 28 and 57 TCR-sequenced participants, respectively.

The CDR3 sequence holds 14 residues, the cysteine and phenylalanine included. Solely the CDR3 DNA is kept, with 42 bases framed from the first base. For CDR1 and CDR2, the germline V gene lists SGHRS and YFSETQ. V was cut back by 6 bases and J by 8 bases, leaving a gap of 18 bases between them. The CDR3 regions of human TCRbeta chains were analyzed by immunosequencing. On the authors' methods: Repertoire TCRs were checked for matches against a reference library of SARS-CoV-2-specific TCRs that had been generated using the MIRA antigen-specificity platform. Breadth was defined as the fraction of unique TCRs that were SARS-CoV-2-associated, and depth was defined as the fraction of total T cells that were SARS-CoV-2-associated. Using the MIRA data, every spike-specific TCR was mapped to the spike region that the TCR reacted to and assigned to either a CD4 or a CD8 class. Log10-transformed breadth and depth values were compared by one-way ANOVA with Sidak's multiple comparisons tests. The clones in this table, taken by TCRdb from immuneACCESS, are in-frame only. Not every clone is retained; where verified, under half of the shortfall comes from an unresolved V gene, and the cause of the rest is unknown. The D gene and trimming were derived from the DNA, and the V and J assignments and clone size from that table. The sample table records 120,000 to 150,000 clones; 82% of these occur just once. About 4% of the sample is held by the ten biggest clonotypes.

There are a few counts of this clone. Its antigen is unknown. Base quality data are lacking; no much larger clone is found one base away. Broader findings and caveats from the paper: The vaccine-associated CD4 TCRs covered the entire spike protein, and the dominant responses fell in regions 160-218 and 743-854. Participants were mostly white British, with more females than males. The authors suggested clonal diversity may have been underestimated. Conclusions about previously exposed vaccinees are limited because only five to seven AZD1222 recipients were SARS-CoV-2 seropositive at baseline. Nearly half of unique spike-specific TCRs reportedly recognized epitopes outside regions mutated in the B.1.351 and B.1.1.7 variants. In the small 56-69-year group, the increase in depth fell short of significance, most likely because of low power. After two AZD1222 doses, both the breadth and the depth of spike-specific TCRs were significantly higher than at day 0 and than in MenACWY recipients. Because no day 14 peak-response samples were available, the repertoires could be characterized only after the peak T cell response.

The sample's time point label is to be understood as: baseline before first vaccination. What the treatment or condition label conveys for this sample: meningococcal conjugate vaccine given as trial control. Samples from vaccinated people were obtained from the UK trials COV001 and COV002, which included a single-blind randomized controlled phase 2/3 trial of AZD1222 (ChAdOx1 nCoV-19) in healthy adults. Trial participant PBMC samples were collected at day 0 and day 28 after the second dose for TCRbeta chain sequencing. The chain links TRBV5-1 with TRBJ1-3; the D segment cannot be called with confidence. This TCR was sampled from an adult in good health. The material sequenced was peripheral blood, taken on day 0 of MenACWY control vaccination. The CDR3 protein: CASTAGGQRDTIYF. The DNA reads TGCGCCAGCACCGCTGGAGGGCAGCGGGACACCATATATTTT.